Below are 22 T cell receptor beta chains sequenced from a single sample in a study of shared clonotypes between healthy human individuals. Clones were sequenced by immunoSEQ multiplex PCR, and TCRdb holds only the in-frame ones, with some missing. The sample has around 430,000 clones, roughly 77% seen once. Sequencing was performed on PBMCs. The receptors shown here come from a middle-aged woman in good health. Some clones in this sample may be carry-over from other donors' samples.

This clone has more than one count but fewer than ten. The gene calls are TRBV11-2 and TRBJ2-1; perhaps TRBD2 as D (5 bases). The CDR3 is 12 amino acids. The V gene's germline CDR1 is SGHAT and CDR2 FQNNGV. V was shortened by 5 bases and J by 9 bases, with 11 bases between the two germline ends. The CDR3 sequence: CASSRGWTEQFF. For the CDR3, the DNA is TGTGCCAGCAGCCGAGGGTGGACTGAGCAGTTCTTC.

The chain has TRBV2 and TRBJ2-2; D is ambiguous. The V end lost 2 bases, the J end lost 3 bases, and 7 bases lay between the germline ends. CDR1 is SNHLY, CDR2 FYNNEI, per germline. The CDR3 is 14 amino acids. DNA for the CDR3: TGTGCCAGCAGTGAATGGAAGCACACCGGGGAGCTGTTTTTT. It encodes CASSEWKHTGELFF.

This sequence joins TRBV15 and TRBJ2-2; D is uncertain. CDR1 is LNHNV and CDR2 is YYDKDF in the germline V gene (reference sequence). This CDR3 is built from 15 residues. V was clipped by 1 base and J by 3 bases, with 9 bases between them. The CDR3 nucleotides are TGTGCCACCAGCAGAGGGGAAGCAGACACCGGGGAGCTGTTTTTT. This translates into CATSRGEADTGELFF.

This clone was recorded once. The chain has TRBV7-6 and TRBJ2-6; D gene uncertain. The length of the CDR3 is 18 residues. Germline V gene data show CDR1 as SGHVS and CDR2 as FNYEAQ. Trimming pared 5 bases from V and 4 bases from J, leaving 21 bases between. The CDR3: CASSTTPSEFAGANVLTF. The CDR3 bases are TGTGCCAGCAGCACCACACCCTCTGAATTCGCCGGGGCCAACGTCCTGACTTTC.

The V call is TRBV18, the J call TRBJ2-4; 10 bases align to TRBD1. The junction had 4 bases not matched to a gene; V was cut back by 0 bases and J by 8 bases. The CDR3 is 15 residues long. Germline V gene data show CDR1 as KGHSH and CDR2 as LQKENI. The CDR3 loop is CASSPPSGQGDIQYF. In nucleotides, the CDR3 is TGTGCCAGCTCACCACCTAGTGGACAGGGGGACATTCAGTACTTC.

The chain couples TRBV5-1 to TRBJ2-5; D may be TRBD1 or TRBD2 (5 bases each). The CDR3 extends over 14 amino acids. V dropped 4 bases and J dropped 9 bases, with 19 bases sitting between them. Germline-derived CDR1 and CDR2 are SGHRS and YFSETQ. CDR3 coding DNA: TGCGCCAGCAGCGGGGACCGACGATCCGTAGCCCAGTACTTC. Translated, it gives CASSGDRRSVAQYF.

This clone showed up just once. V usage is TRBV5-1 and J usage is TRBJ2-1, with 8 bases identical to TRBD2. This CDR3 has 15 residues. Germline CDR1 reads SGHRS; CDR2 reads YFSETQ. V was pared by 7 bases and J by 5 bases, with 11 bases of the junction left unmatched. The CDR3 region is CASASGAGGNNEQFF. CDR3 in DNA: TGCGCCAGCGCCTCTGGGGCGGGAGGAAACAATGAGCAGTTCTTC.

J is TRBJ1-3 and V is TRBV2; no clear D. V gave up 5 bases and J gave up 0 bases, with 11 bases separating them. The CDR3 is 15 residues long. The V gene's germline CDR1 is SNHLY and CDR2 FYNNEI. The CDR3 sequence: CASSQQPFSGNTIYF. CDR3 DNA: TGTGCCAGCAGTCAACAACCCTTCTCTGGAAACACCATATATTTT.

With regard to this clone: Other DNA sequences in this specimen translate into the identical CDR3. The chain has TRBV18 and TRBJ1-1, with D perhaps TRBD1 (5 bases). Per germline, CDR1 KGHSH and CDR2 LQKENI. Trimming shortened V by 6 bases and J by 1 base, and 9 bases separated the two germline ends. CDR3 length: 13 amino acids. Written as DNA, the CDR3 is TGTGCCAGCTCTCCGACAGAGAACACTGAAGCTTTCTTT. Translating it yields CASSPTENTEAFF. Full variable domain (missing parts from reference TRBV18 and TRBJ1-1): NAGVMQNPRHLVRRRGQEARLRCSPMKGHSHVYWYRQLPEEGLKFMVYLQKENIIDESGMPKERFSAEFPKEGPSILRIQQVVRGDSAAYFCASSPTENTEAFFGQGTRLTVV.

About this clone: The junction and the germline gene differ at one end; a read error may be behind it. This chain uses TRBV7-2 with TRBJ1-5; no clear D gene. This CDR3 has 15 amino acids. In germline, CDR1 is SGHTA, CDR2 FQGNSA. The CDR3 region is CASSLGPSMAQPQHF. The CDR3 DNA sequence: TGTGCCAGCAGTTTAGGGCCCTCAATGGCTCAGCCCCAGCATTTT.

V gene TRBV11-2 combines with J gene TRBJ2-4; D is perhaps TRBD1 (6 bases). This CDR3 spans 15 amino acids. Germline CDR1 and CDR2: SGHAT and FQNNGV. The V and J ends lost 4 bases and 5 bases respectively, with 15 bases between them. The CDR3 protein is CASSSGVSGQNIQYF. CDR3 sequence (DNA): TGTGCCAGCAGCTCAGGGGTTTCTGGTCAAAACATTCAGTACTTC.

Remarks on this clone: At one end, the junction sequence differs from germline, possibly due to a read error. The chain links TRBV11-2 to TRBJ2-7; 8 nucleotides line up with TRBD2. The CDR3 is 15 residues long. The germline gives CDR1 SGHAT, CDR2 FQNNGV. The CDR3 spells CASRLAGPSSYEQYF. The CDR3 region has the DNA TGTGCCAGCAGATTAGCGGGACCGAGCTCCTACGAGCAGTACTTC. Full variable domain (missing parts from reference TRBV11-2 and TRBJ2-7): EAGVAQSPRYKIIEKRQSVAFWCNPISGHATLYWYQQILGQGPKLLIQFQNNGVVDDSQLPKDRFSAERLKGVDSTLKIQPAKLEDSAVYLCASRLAGPSSYEQYFGPGTRLTVT.

The chain employs TRBV29-1 and TRBJ1-5; D may be TRBD1 (6 bases). Germline V lookup: CDR1 SQVTM, CDR2 ANQGSEA. The CDR3 has 13 amino acids. The V and J ends lost 4 bases and 7 bases respectively, with 14 bases between them. The DNA for the CDR3 is TGCAGCGTTGTAGGCAGGGGAGTGCAGCCCCAGCATTTT. It encodes CSVVGRGVQPQHF.

This clone has just a few counts. This chain links TRBV5-1 with TRBJ1-1, with D unclear. Trimming shortened V by 0 bases and J by 6 bases, and 12 bases separated the two germline ends. Germline CDR1 and CDR2: SGHRS and YFSETQ. The CDR3 has 14 amino acids. CDR3 sequence: CASSLAHDAAEAFF. The CDR3 nucleotides read TGCGCCAGCAGCTTGGCCCACGATGCCGCTGAAGCTTTCTTT.

The V and J genes are TRBV30 and TRBJ2-7; 11 bases align to TRBD1. Trimming removed 2 bases from V and 5 bases from J; junction bases left unmatched: 8. Germline V lookup: CDR1 GTSNPN, CDR2 SVGIG (reference sequence). There are 15 residues in the CDR3. The CDR3 region has the DNA TGTGCCTGGAGTCGCAGGACAGGGGGCATCGACGAGCAGTACTTC. Its protein product is CAWSRRTGGIDEQYF.

The genes are TRBV28 and TRBJ2-7; 8 bases agree with TRBD1. J lost 7 bases, V lost 0 bases, and 8 bases had no gene match. Germline V gives CDR1 MDHEN, CDR2 SYDVKM. The CDR3 consists of 15 residues. The CDR3 DNA reads TGTGCCAGCAGTTTATGGGGTCAGGGGGCGCCTGAGCAGTACTTC. Its translation is CASSLWGQGAPEQYF.

The rearrangement joins TRBV7-3 to TRBJ2-1, with a possible D match to TRBD1 (5 bases). CDR1 and CDR2 (germline): SGHTA, FQGTGA. Between the trimmed V and J ends, which lost 5 bases and 2 bases, there was a span of 13 bases. This CDR3 comprises 15 residues. The CDR3 reads CASSTTGNAYNEQFF. The CDR3 DNA is TGTGCCAGCAGCACTACAGGAAACGCCTACAATGAGCAGTTCTTC.

This clone was detected only once. The chain employs TRBV7-2 and TRBJ1-5; D remains unclear. With 6 bases removed from V and 3 bases from J, the gap between germline ends came to 9 bases. Germline CDR1 reads SGHTA; CDR2 reads FQGNSA. The CDR3 has 13 residues. Here the CDR3 reads CASRNGINQPQHF. The CDR3 bases are TGTGCCAGCAGGAACGGAATCAATCAGCCCCAGCATTTT.

As DNA, the CDR3 is TGTGCCAGCAGCCCAGCGAGGGGGGCAGGAGAGACCCAGTACTTC. Protein: CASSPARGAGETQYF. This chain connects TRBV5-6 to TRBJ2-5; D could derive from TRBD1 or TRBD2 (6 bases each). Between the trimmed V and J ends, which lost 4 bases and 4 bases, there was a span of 17 bases. This CDR3 is built from 15 residues. Per germline, CDR1 SGHDT and CDR2 YYEEEE.

The chain links TRBV7-3 to TRBJ2-2, with TRBD2 identical over 7 bases. Germline V gene data show CDR1 as SGHTA and CDR2 as FQGTGA. The CDR3 is 15 amino acids. The ends lost 2 bases at V and 3 bases at J; junction bases unmatched: 3. For the CDR3, the DNA is TGTGCCAGCAGCTTACAGGCGGGAGACACCGGGGAGCTGTTTTTT. Encoded protein: CASSLQAGDTGELFF.

CDR3 coding DNA: TGCGCCAGCAGCCAAGAGCCGATCACAGGGGGCCTAGGAAAACTGTTTTTT. Amino acids: CASSQEPITGGLGKLFF. The V and J genes are TRBV4-3 and TRBJ1-4; 9 nucleotides agree with TRBD1. CDR1 LGHNA and CDR2 YSLEER come from the germline V gene. The CDR3 runs 17 residues. V shed 0 bases, J shed 10 bases, and the junction held 12 bases outside the gene matches.

This clone showed up many times. The chain combines TRBV6-6 with TRBJ2-2, with TRBD2 matching 7 bases. The CDR3 is made up of 16 amino acids. With 3 bases clipped from V and 1 base from J, the junction kept 5 bases outside the gene matches. Per the germline V gene, CDR1 is MNHNY and CDR2 is SVGAGI (reference sequence). CDR3 sequence (DNA): TGTGCCAGCAGTTATAGGACTAGAATGAACACCGGGGAGCTGTTTTTT. It is translated as CASSYRTRMNTGELFF.